These 17 T cell receptor beta chains were all obtained from the same sample, sequenced in a study of T cell clonality in common variable immunodeficiency. Clones were read by immunoSEQ multiplex PCR, and TCRdb kept only the in-frame ones, dropping some. The sample is made up of 50,000 to 60,000 clones, none counted only once. The material sequenced was peripheral blood mononuclear cells. Receptor source: a person aged 18 to 69 in good health.

This clone was seen only a few times. A much bigger clone sits one base away, suggesting this may be a read error. The read falls 3 residues short of the CDR3 end, and the missing part is taken from the germline J gene. The chain recombines TRBV2 with TRBJ2-3; 7 bases line up with TRBD1. The germline gives CDR1 SNHLY, CDR2 FYNNEI. The CDR3 has 15 amino acids. The part of the CDR3 DNA that was read is TGTGCCAGCAGTGATAGGGGACAGCGGAATCAGCCG. Its translation: CASSDRGQRNQP. The complete CDR3 protein is CASSDRGQRNQPQYF.

The sample holds many counts of this clone. The sequence runs out 3 residues before the end of the CDR3; the remainder is reconstructed from the germline J gene. This chain uses TRBV30 with TRBJ1-6, with D perhaps TRBD1 (5 bases). CDR3 size: 15 residues. Germline assignment: CDR1 GTSNPN and CDR2 SVGIG (reference sequence). The V end was cut by 3 bases, the J end by 4 bases, with 13 bases between. CDR3 amino acids: CAWRTQATYNSPLHF. Incomplete CDR3 DNA: TGTGCCTGGAGAACACAGGCAACATATAATTCACCC. The variable domain in full, with the rest retrieved from reference TRBV30 and TRBJ1-6, is SQTIHQWPATLVQPVGSPLSLECTVEGTSNPNLYWYRQAAGRGLQLLFYSVGIGQISSEVPQNLSASRPQDRQFILSSKKLLLSDSGFYLCAWRTQATYNSPLHFGNGTRLTVT.

This clone was recorded many times. The CDR3 end lies 3 residues beyond the end of the read and is filled in from the germline J gene. The chain recombines TRBV6-2 or TRBV6-3 with TRBJ2-1, with a tentative D call TRBD2 (6 bases). In germline, CDR1 is MNHEY, CDR2 SVGEGT. This CDR3 comprises 15 residues. V lost 4 bases to trimming and J lost 3 bases, with 13 bases between them. This chain's CDR3 is CASSSRLAFYNEQFF. The CDR3 bases that were read are TGTGCCAGCAGTTCGCGGCTAGCGTTCTACAATGAG.

This clone was detected ten times or more. The CDR3 extends 3 residues past the end of the read, so its final part is completed from the germline J gene. The V gene is TRBV11-2, the J gene TRBJ2-7; TRBD2 aligns across 9 bases. This CDR3 contains 15 residues. V shed 5 bases, J shed 3 bases, and the junction held 8 bases outside the gene matches. The germline V gene encodes CDR1 SGHAT and CDR2 FQNNGV. CDR3 residues: CASSPISGRSYEQYF. CDR3 DNA, as far as it was read: TGTGCCAGCAGCCCAATAAGCGGGAGGAGCTACGAG.

At least ten counts were recorded for this clone. CDR3 residues: CASSLAGVYEQYF. CDR3 DNA, as far as it was read: TGTGCCAGCAGCTTAGCAGGGGTCTACGAG. The chain has TRBV7-6 and TRBJ2-7, with D tentatively TRBD1 (5 bases). The DNA ends 3 residues before the CDR3 does, and the rest of the CDR3 is filled in from the germline J gene. The CDR3 has 13 residues. The germline CDR1 and CDR2 sequences are SGHVS and FNYEAQ. The V end lost 0 bases, the J end lost 3 bases, and 6 bases lay between the germline ends.

This clone was counted at least ten times. The read terminates 3 residues ahead of where the CDR3 ends, so the germline J gene completes it. This sequence joins TRBV6-1 and TRBJ1-4; D may be TRBD1 (5 bases). The CDR3 contains 15 residues. The V end lost 5 bases, the J end lost 4 bases, and 14 bases lay between the germline ends. Germline V gene data show CDR1 as MNHNS and CDR2 as SASEGT. CDR3 residues: CASSQGGADNEKLFF. The part of the CDR3 DNA that was read is TGTGCCAGCAGTCAAGGAGGGGCCGATAATGAAAAA.

This clone was found many times. From the germline J gene comes the end of the CDR3, since the read stops 3 residues before it. The rearrangement links TRBV6-2 or TRBV6-3 to TRBJ1-2; D call uncertain. From germline, CDR1 is MNHEY and CDR2 SVGEGT. The CDR3 has 13 amino acids. V lost 5 bases to trimming and J lost 0 bases, with 7 bases between them. The CDR3 is CASSPTANYGYTF. The covered CDR3 bases are TGTGCCAGCAGTCCCACTGCTAACTATGGC.

By frequency in the sample, this clone is medium-sized. Coverage ceases 3 residues before the CDR3 finishes, and the germline J gene fills in the end. The genes are TRBV7-3 and TRBJ2-1; D is unclear. Deletions cut 4 bases from V and 8 bases from J, with 9 bases between. Germline CDR1 reads SGHTA; CDR2 reads FQGTGA. The CDR3 has 12 amino acids. The CDR3 spells CASSSVGDEQFF. The covered CDR3 bases are TGTGCCAGCAGCTCCGTGGGCGATGAG.

Of note for this clone: The CDR3 end lies 3 residues beyond the end of the read and is filled in from the germline J gene. This chain connects TRBV18 to TRBJ1-1, with D unclear. Trimming shortened V by 0 bases and J by 5 bases, and 19 bases separated the two germline ends. The germline V gene has CDR1 KGHSH and CDR2 LQKENI. The CDR3 spans 17 residues. The CDR3 bases that were read are TGTGCCAGCTCACCACCGACCAGACCAGGACTAGGGACTGAA. Protein: CASSPPTRPGLGTE. The whole CDR3 is CASSPPTRPGLGTEAFF.

This clone was found a few times. The CDR3 end lies 3 residues beyond the end of the read and is filled in from the germline J gene. This chain links TRBV30 with TRBJ1-2, with TRBD1 matching 8 bases. CDR1 is GTSNPN and CDR2 is SVGIG in the germline V gene (reference sequence). This CDR3 has 14 residues. V was pared by 3 bases and J by 3 bases, with 6 bases of the junction left unmatched. CDR3 region: CAWSLQGADYGYTF. The DNA read from the CDR3 is TGTGCCTGGAGCCTTCAGGGGGCGGACTATGGC.

This clone has ten or more counts. The read terminates 3 residues ahead of where the CDR3 ends, so the germline J gene completes it. The rearrangement links TRBV30 to TRBJ1-1; D gene ambiguous. The CDR3 length is 15 residues. Trimming removed 0 bases from V and 5 bases from J, with 16 bases in between. Germline V lookup: CDR1 GTSNPN, CDR2 SVGIG (reference sequence). Incomplete CDR3 DNA: TGTGCCTGGAGTGTAAATAAATTAGGAGGGACTGAA. Translating gives CAWSVNKLGGTE. The complete CDR3 reads CAWSVNKLGGTEAFF. The whole variable domain, filled in from reference TRBV30 and TRBJ1-1, reads SQTIHQWPATLVQPVGSPLSLECTVEGTSNPNLYWYRQAAGRGLQLLFYSVGIGQISSEVPQNLSASRPQDRQFILSSKKLLLSDSGFYLCAWSVNKLGGTEAFFGQGTRLTVV.

Ten or more counts support this clone. The read ends 3 residues shy of where the CDR3 ends; the end is completed using the germline J gene. The chain links TRBV7-2 to TRBJ2-7; 7 bases are shared with TRBD2. The CDR3 is made up of 15 amino acids. Losses at the gene ends were 5 bases for V and 5 bases for J; bases not matched to a gene: 12. Germline-derived CDR1 and CDR2 are SGHTA and FQGNSA. The part of the CDR3 DNA that was read is TGTGCCAGCAGCCTCAGCAGACTAGCTTGGGACGAG. This gives the protein CASSLSRLAWDE. The full CDR3 is CASSLSRLAWDEQYF.

Ten or more counts support this clone. The CDR3 is cut off 3 residues early in the read; its end comes from the germline J gene. The rearrangement joins TRBV19 to TRBJ2-7, with D tentatively TRBD1 (5 bases). The CDR3 has 14 residues. Trimming left V 2 bases short and J 0 bases short, with 8 bases between. The germline gives CDR1 LNHDA, CDR2 SQIVND (reference sequence). CDR3 bases read: TGTGCCAGTAGTATACAGGGAAGCTCCTACGAG. Translation gives CASSIQGSSYE. The full-length CDR3 reads as CASSIQGSSYEQYF. The whole variable domain, filled in from reference TRBV19 and TRBJ2-7, reads DGGITQSPKYLFRKEGQNVTLSCEQNLNHDAMYWYRQDPGQGLRLIYYSQIVNDFQKGDIAEGYSVSREKKESFPLTVTSAQKNPTAFYLCASSIQGSSYEQYFGPGTRLTVT.

This clone was counted ten times or more. The read finishes 3 residues shy of the CDR3 end, and the germline J gene is used to complete it. The rearrangement joins TRBV19 to TRBJ2-5; D gene ambiguous. CDR3 length equals 14 residues. Trimming pared 8 bases from V and 5 bases from J, leaving 18 bases between. Per the germline V gene, CDR1 is LNHDA and CDR2 is SQIVND (reference sequence). This chain's CDR3 is CASARSGSGETQYF. The sequenced part of the CDR3 DNA is TGTGCCAGTGCGCGGTCTGGATCCGGGGAGACC.

As concerns this clone: The read ends 3 residues shy of where the CDR3 ends; the end is completed using the germline J gene. The chain couples TRBV18 to TRBJ1-2; TRBD1 agrees at 8 bases. The CDR3 totals 15 residues. The germline V gene has CDR1 KGHSH and CDR2 LQKENI. The chain's CDR3 is CASSPNGQGSYDYTF. The covered CDR3 bases are TGTGCCAGCTCGCCGAATGGACAGGGTTCCTACGAC.

This clone was counted ten times or more. Coverage ceases 3 residues before the CDR3 finishes, and the germline J gene fills in the end. The chain employs TRBV20-1 and TRBJ2-2, with no clear D. Germline CDR1 is DFQATT and CDR2 is SNEGSKA (reference sequence). The CDR3 length is 12 residues. The CDR3 protein is CSARAEASPLFF. CDR3 DNA (partial): TGCAGTGCTAGAGCTGAGGCTTCACCG.

Comment on this clone: The read halts 3 residues ahead of the CDR3 end, with the missing end drawn from the germline J gene. V gene TRBV25-1 combines with J gene TRBJ1-1, with a tentative D call TRBD1 (5 bases). Trimming cost V 3 bases and J 4 bases, with 15 bases left between them. CDR1 is MGHDK and CDR2 is SYGVNS in the germline V gene. This CDR3 region has 15 residues. The CDR3 here is CASSDYTGSSTEAFF. The part of the CDR3 DNA that was read is TGTGCCAGCAGTGATTACACAGGTAGTAGCACTGAA.